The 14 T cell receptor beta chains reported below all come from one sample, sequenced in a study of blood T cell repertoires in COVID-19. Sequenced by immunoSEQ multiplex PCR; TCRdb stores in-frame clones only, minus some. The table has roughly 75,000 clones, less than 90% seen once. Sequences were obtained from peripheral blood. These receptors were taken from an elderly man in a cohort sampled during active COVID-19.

In DNA, the CDR3 is TGCAGTGCCCCTGACTATGGCTACACCTTC. This gives the protein CSAPDYGYTF. This chain uses TRBV20-1 with TRBJ1-2; D not resolved. Trimming left V 6 bases short and J 3 bases short, with 5 bases between. The CDR3 extends over 10 amino acids. Germline assignment: CDR1 DFQATT and CDR2 SNEGSKA (reference sequence).

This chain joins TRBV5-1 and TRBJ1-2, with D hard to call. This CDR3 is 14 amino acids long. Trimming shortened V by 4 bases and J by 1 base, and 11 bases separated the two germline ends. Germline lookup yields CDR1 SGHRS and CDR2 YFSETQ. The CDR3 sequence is CASSGEANNYGYTF. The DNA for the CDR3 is TGCGCCAGCAGCGGAGAGGCAAATAACTATGGCTACACCTTC.

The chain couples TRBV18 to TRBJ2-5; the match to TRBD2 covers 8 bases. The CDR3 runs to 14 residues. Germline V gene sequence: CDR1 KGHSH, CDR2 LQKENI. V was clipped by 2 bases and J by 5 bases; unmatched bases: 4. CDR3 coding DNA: TGTGCCAGCTCACCAACGGGGGGGTCGGAGACCCAGTACTTC. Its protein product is CASSPTGGSETQYF.

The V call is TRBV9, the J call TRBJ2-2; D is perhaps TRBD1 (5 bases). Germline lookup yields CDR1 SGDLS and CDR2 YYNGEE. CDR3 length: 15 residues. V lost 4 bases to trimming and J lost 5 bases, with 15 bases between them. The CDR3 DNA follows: TGTGCCAGCAGCCCCCGGCAGGGTAGTACCGGGGAGCTGTTTTTT. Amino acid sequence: CASSPRQGSTGELFF.

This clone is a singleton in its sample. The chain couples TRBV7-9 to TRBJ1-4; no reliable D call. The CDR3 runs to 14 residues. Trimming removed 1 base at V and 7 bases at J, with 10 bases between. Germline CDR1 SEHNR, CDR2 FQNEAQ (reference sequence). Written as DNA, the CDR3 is TGTGCCAGCAGCTTAGTAGGTGGAGGTGAAAAACTGTTTTTT. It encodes CASSLVGGGEKLFF.

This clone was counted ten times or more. CDR3 sequence reads: CASSPSSGEDYNEQFF. Written as DNA, the CDR3 is TGTGCCAGCAGCCCCTCCTCGGGGGAGGACTACAATGAGCAGTTCTTC. The chain has TRBV4-2 and TRBJ2-1, with TRBD2 as a possible D gene (6 bases). The CDR3 is 16 amino acids. Germline CDR1 LGHNA, CDR2 YNFKEQ. V lost 4 bases, J lost 3 bases, and 16 bases lay in between.

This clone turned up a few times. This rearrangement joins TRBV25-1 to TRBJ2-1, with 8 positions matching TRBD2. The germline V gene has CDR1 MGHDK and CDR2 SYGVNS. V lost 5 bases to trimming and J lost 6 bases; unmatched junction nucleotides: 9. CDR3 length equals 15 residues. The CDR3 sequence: CASSSYGGAINEQFF. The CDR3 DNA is TGTGCCAGCAGTTCGTACGGGGGGGCCATCAATGAGCAGTTCTTC.

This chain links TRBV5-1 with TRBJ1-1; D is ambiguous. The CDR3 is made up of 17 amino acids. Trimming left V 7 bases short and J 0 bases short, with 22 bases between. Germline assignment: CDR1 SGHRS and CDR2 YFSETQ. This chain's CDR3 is CASRRSITHTLNTEAFF. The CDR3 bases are TGCGCCAGCCGGCGGTCTATAACACATACCCTGAACACTGAAGCTTTCTTT.

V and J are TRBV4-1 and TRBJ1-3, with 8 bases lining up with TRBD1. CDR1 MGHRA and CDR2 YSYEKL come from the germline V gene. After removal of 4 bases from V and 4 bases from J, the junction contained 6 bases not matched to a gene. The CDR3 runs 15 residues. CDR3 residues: CASSPRQGQGNTIYF. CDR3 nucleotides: TGCGCCAGCAGCCCAAGACAGGGGCAGGGAAACACCATATATTTT.

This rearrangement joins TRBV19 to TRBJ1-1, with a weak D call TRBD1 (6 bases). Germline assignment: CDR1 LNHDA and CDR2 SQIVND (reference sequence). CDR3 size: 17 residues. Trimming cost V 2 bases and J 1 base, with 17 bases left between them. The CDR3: CASSILASGQENTEAFF. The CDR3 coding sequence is TGTGCCAGTAGTATATTGGCTTCGGGACAAGAGAACACTGAAGCTTTCTTT.

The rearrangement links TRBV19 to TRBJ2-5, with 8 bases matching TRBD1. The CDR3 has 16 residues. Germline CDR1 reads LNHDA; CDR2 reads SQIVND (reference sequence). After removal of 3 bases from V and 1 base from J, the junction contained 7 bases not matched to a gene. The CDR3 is CASSMIRTGFQETQYF. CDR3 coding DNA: TGTGCCAGTAGTATGATAAGGACAGGGTTCCAAGAGACCCAGTACTTC.

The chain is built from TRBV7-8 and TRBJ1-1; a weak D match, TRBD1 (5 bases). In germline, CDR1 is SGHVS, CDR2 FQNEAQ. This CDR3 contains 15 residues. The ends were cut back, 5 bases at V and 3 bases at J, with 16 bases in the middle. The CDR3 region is CASSPPAKGDTEAFF. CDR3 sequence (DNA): TGTGCCAGCAGCCCGCCCGCGAAAGGGGACACTGAAGCTTTCTTT.

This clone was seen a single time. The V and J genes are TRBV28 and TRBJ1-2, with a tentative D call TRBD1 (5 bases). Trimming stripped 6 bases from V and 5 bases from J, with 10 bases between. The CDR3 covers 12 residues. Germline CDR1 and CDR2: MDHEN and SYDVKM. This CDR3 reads CASSTSGYGYTF. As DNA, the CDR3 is TGTGCCAGCAGCACATCAGGGTATGGCTACACCTTC.

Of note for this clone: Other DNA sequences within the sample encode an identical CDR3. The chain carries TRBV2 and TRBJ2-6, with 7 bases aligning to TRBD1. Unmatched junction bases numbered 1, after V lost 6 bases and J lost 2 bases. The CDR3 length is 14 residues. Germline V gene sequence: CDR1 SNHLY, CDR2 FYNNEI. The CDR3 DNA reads TGTGCCAGCAGCGGGACAGCTGGGGCCAACGTCCTGACTTTC. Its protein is CASSGTAGANVLTF.